This T cell receptor (beta chain) was sequenced in a study of blood T cell repertoires in COVID-19. Looking at the study overall: Collection of acute and convalescent COVID-19 samples took place in the United States, Italy and Spain. Sample material is recorded as cDNA or gDNA derived from T cells, B-cell-depleted T cells, or PBMCs.

In this sample, this clone turned up a few times. The CDR3 covers 16 residues. The V gene end was trimmed by 6 bases and the J gene end by 3 bases; junction bases not matched to a gene: 12. CDR1 SNHLY and CDR2 FYNNEI come from the germline V gene. The data were produced by immunoSEQ multiplex PCR, yet TCRdb's version contains in-frame clones alone and is incomplete. The sample shows tens of thousands of clones, 80% to 85% of them seen only once. The sequenced sample consisted of peripheral blood. The rearrangement joins TRBV2 to TRBJ2-3; 7 nucleotides agree with TRBD1. The receptor was derived from a human donor in a cohort sampled during active COVID-19. DNA for the CDR3: TGTGCCAGCAGGGACCGCCCGGGACAGACGACAGATACGCAGTATTTT. This sequence encodes CASRDRPGQTTDTQYF.